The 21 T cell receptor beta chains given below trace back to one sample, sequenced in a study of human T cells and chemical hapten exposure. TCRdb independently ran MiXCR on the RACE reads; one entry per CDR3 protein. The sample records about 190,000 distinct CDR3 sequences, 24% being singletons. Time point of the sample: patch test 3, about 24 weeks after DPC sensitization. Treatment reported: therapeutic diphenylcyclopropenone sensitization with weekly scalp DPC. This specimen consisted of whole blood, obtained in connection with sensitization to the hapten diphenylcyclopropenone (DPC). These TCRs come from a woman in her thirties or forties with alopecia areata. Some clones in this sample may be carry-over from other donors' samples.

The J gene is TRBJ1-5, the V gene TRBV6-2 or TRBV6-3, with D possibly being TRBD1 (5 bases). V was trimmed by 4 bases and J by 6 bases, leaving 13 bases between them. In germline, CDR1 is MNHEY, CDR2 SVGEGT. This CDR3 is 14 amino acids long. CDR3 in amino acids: CASSFGTPAQPQHF. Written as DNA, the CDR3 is TGTGCCAGCAGTTTTGGGACCCCGGCTCAGCCCCAGCATTTT.

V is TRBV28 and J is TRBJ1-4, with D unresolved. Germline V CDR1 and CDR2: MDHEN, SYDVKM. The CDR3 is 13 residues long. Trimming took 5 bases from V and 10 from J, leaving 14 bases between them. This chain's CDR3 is CASSAPPIVKLFF. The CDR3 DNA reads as TGTGCCAGCAGTGCCCCCCCGATAGTAAAACTGTTTTTT. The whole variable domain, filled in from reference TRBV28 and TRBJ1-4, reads DVKVTQSSRYLVKRTGEKVFLECVQDMDHENMFWYRQDPGLGLRLIYFSYDVKMKEKGDIPEGYSVSREKKERFSLILESASTNQTSMYLCASSAPPIVKLFFGSGTQLSVL.

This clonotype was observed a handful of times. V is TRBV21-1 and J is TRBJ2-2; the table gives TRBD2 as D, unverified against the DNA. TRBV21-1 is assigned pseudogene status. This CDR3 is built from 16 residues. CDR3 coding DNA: TGTGCCAGCAGCCACGAGGGACTAGCACACACCGGGGAGCTGTTTTTT. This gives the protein CASSHEGLAHTGELFF.

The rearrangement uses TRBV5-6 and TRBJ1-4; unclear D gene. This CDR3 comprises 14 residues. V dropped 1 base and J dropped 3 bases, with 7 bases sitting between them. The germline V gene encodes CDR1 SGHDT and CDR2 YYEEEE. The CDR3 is CASSLPGPNEKLFF. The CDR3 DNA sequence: TGTGCCAGCAGCTTGCCCGGCCCTAATGAAAAACTGTTTTTT.

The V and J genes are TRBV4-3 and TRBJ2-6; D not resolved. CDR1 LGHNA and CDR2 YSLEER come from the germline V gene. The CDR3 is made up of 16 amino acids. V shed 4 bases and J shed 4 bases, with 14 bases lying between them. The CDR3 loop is CASSPSLVEGANVLTF. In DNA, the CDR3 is TGCGCCAGCAGCCCAAGCCTAGTAGAGGGGGCCAACGTCCTGACTTTC.

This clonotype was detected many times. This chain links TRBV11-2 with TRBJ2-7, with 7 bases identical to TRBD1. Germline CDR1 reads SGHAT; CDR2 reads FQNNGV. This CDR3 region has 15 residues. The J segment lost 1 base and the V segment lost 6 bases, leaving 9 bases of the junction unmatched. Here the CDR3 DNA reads TGTGCCAGCAGAGCTTCTGACAGGGTGTCCTACGAGCAGTACTTC. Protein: CASRASDRVSYEQYF.

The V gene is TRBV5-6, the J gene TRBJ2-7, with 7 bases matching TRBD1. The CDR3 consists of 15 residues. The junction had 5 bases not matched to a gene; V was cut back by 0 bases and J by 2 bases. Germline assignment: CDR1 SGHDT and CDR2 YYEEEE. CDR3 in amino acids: CASSLVWDSPYEQYF. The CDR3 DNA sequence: TGTGCCAGCAGCTTGGTATGGGACAGCCCCTACGAGCAGTACTTC.

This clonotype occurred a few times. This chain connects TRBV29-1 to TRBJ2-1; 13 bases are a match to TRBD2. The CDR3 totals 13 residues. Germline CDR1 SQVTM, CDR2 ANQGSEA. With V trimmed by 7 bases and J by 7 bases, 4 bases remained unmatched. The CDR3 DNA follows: TGCAGCGCCCTGGGACTAGCGGGGAATGAGCAGTTCTTC. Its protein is CSALGLAGNEQFF.

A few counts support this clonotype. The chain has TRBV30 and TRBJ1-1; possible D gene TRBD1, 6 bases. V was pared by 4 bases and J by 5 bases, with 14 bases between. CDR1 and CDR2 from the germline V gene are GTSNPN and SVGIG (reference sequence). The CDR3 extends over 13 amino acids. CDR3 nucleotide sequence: TGTGCCTGGAAAGGCGGAGGGGGAACTGAAGCTTTCTTT. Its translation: CAWKGGGGTEAFF.

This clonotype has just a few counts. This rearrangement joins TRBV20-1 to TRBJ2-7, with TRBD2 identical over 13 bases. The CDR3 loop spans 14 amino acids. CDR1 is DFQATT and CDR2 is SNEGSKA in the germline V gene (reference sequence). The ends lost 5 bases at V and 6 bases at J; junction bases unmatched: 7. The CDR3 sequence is CSAGTSGRAVEQYF. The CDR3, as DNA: TGCAGTGCTGGAACTAGCGGGAGGGCCGTCGAGCAGTACTTC.

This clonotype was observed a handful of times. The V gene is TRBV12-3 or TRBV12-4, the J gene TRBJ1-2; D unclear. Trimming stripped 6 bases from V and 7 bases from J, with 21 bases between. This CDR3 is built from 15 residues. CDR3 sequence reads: CASRDSGPSGGGYTF. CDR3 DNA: TGTGCCAGCAGGGACTCCGGGCCCTCGGGAGGTGGCTACACCTTC.

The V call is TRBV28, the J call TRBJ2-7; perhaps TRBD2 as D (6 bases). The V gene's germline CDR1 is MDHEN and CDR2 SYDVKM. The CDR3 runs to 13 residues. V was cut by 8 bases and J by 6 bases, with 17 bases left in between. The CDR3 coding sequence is TGTGCCAGCGGACCCGGGACTGTGGCCGAGCAGTACTTC. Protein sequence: CASGPGTVAEQYF.

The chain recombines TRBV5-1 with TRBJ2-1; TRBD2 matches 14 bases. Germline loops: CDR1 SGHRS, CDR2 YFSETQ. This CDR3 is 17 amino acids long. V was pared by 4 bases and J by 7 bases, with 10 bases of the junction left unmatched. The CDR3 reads CASSPRLAGGPWNEQFF. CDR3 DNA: TGCGCCAGCAGCCCAAGACTAGCGGGAGGGCCTTGGAATGAGCAGTTCTTC.

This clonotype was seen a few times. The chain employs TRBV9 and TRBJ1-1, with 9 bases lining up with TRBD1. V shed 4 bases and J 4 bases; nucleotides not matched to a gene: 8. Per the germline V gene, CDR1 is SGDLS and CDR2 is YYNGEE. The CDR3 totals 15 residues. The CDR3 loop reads CASSPQQGAGTEAFF. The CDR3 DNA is TGTGCCAGCAGCCCACAACAGGGGGCGGGCACTGAAGCTTTCTTT.

CDR3 nucleotides: TGTGCCAGCAGTTCCCTGGGCACTGAAGCTTTCTTT. It specifies CASSSLGTEAFF. This chain connects TRBV27 to TRBJ1-1; D gene unclear. Germline CDR1 and CDR2: MNHEY and SMNVEV (reference sequence). The CDR3 has 12 amino acids. The ends were cut back, 4 bases at V and 4 bases at J, with 7 bases in the middle.

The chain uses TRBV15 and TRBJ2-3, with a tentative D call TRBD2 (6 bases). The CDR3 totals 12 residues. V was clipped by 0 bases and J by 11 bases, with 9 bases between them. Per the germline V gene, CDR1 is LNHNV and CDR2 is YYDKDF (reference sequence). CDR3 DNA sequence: TGTGCCACCAGCAGAGATGGGGGGATGCAGTATTTT. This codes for CATSRDGGMQYF.

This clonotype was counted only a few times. Written as DNA, the CDR3 is TGTGCCAGCAGTTCAGGGGACGGGAGACCGGCTTTCTTT. This codes for CASSSGDGRPAFF. The J gene is TRBJ1-1, the V gene TRBV6-5; a weak D match, TRBD1 (6 bases). Germline V gene lookup returns CDR1 MNHEY and CDR2 SVGAGI. The CDR3 length is 13 residues. With 4 bases removed from V and 11 bases from J, the gap between germline ends came to 17 bases.

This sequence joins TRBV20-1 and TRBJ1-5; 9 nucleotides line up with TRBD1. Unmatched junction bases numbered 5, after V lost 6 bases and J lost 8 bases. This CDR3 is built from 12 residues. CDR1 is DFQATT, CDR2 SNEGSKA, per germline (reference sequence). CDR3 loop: CSARQGGEPQHF. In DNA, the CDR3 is TGCAGTGCCCGACAGGGGGGTGAGCCCCAGCATTTT.

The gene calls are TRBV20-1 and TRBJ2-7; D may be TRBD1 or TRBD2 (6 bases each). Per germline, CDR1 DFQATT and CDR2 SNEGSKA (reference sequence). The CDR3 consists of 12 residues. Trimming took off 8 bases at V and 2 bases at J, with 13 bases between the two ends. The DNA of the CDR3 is TGCAGTATCCTTAGGGGGGCCTACGAGCAGTACTTC. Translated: CSILRGAYEQYF.

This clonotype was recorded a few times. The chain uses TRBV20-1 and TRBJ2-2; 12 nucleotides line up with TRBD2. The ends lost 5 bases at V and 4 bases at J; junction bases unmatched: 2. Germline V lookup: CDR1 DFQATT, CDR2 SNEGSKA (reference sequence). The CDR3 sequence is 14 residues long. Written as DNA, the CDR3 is TGCAGTGCTCGACTAGCGGGAGCCACCGGGGAGCTGTTTTTT. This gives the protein CSARLAGATGELFF.

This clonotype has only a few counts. The CDR3 protein is CASSQSPGIVQYF. The CDR3 DNA reads TGTGCCAGCAGCCAGAGTCCCGGGATAGTTCAGTACTTC. The chain uses TRBV7-2 and TRBJ2-4; possibly TRBD2 for D (5 bases). The CDR3 sequence is 13 residues long. Germline V CDR1 and CDR2: SGHTA, FQGNSA. Trimming shortened V by 5 bases and J by 11 bases, and 16 bases separated the two germline ends.